This T cell receptor beta chain is from a study of blood T cell repertoires in COVID-19. Overall study context: From T cells, B-cell-depleted T cells, or PBMCs came the material, which was cDNA or gDNA.

The CDR3 consists of 19 residues. Looked up from germline, CDR1 is SEHNR and CDR2 is FQNEAQ (reference sequence). Losses at the gene ends were 5 bases for V and 7 bases for J; bases not matched to a gene: 20. Per the original data handling: Reference gene primer amplification gave estimated nucleated cell counts. The table came from immunoSEQ multiplex PCR; TCRdb's copy has only in-frame clones and leaves some out. V, J and clone size are taken as reported in that table, and D and trimming were inferred from the DNA itself. The sample lists 100,000 to 150,000 clones, over 60% seen once, with 5.5% to 7% in the top ten. This clone was found once.

The receptor was derived from a man between 65 and 80 years old with acute or convalescent COVID-19. The sequencing input was peripheral blood. The chain employs TRBV7-9 and TRBJ2-1; 10 bases line up with TRBD1. CDR3 sequence reads: CASSPAEWFLGQGWNEQFF. DNA of the CDR3: TGTGCCAGCAGCCCCGCCGAATGGTTTTTGGGACAGGGGTGGAATGAGCAGTTCTTC. The variable domain in full, with the rest retrieved from reference TRBV7-9 and TRBJ2-1, is DTGVSQNPRHKITKRGQNVTFRCDPISEHNRLYWYRQTLGQGPEFLTYFQNEAQLEKSRLLSDRFSAERPKGSFSTLEIQRTEQGDSAMYLCASSPAEWFLGQGWNEQFFGPGTRLTVL.